The clone carrying this TCR beta chain was detected many times. Its target is unknown. There are 11 residues in the CDR3. Trimming shortened V by 5 bases and J by 6 bases, and 4 bases separated the two germline ends. Germline loops: CDR1 MNHNY, CDR2 SVGAGI (reference sequence). The sample comes from a study of CD8 T cells in ankylosing spondylitis. Study-level results: Ankylosing spondylitis blood appeared to carry a characteristic TCR beta motif of roughly eight highly homologous variants.

TCRdb used MiXCR to reprocess the 5' RACE reads, holding one entry per CDR3 protein. The table has around 94,000 distinct CDR3 sequences, just under 9% seen once; the top ten hold approximately 30%. The chain links TRBV6-6 to TRBJ2-2; D uncertain. The receptor was isolated from a male donor with ankylosing spondylitis. The material sequenced was blood, either unsorted or a sorted T cell fraction (not recorded which). Here the CDR3 reads CASSASGELFF. CDR3 bases: TGTGCCAGCAGTGCGTCCGGGGAGCTGTTTTTT.